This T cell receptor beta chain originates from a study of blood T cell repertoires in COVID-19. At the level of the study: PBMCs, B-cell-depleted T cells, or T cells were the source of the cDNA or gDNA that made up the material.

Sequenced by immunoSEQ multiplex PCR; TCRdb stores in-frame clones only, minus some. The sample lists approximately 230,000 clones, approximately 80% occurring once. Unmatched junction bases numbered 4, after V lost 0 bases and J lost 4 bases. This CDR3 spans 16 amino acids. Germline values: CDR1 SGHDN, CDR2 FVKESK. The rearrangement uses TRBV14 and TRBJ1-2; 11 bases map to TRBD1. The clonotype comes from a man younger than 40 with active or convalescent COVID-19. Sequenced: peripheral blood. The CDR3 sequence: CASSQERTGGAYGYTF. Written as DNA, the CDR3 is TGTGCCAGCAGCCAAGAAAGGACAGGGGGCGCCTATGGCTACACCTTC.